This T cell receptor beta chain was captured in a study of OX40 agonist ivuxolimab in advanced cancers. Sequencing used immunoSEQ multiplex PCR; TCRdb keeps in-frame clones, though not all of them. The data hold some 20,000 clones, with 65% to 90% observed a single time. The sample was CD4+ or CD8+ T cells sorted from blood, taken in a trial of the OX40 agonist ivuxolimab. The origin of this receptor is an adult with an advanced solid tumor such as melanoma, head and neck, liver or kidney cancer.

Here the CDR3 reads CAISEWEADTQYF. DNA of the CDR3: TGTGCCATCAGTGAGTGGGAGGCAGATACGCAGTATTTT. This rearrangement joins TRBV10-3 to TRBJ2-3; TRBD2 might be the D (6 bases). The CDR3 is made up of 13 amino acids. Per the germline V gene, CDR1 is ENHRY and CDR2 is SYGVKD. V lost 1 base, J lost 4 bases, and 6 bases lay in between.